This T cell receptor beta chain derives from a study of blood T cell repertoires in COVID-19 (dated by TCRdb to 2020 to 2022). About the study as a whole: Samples covering the acute and convalescent phases of COVID-19 were provided by collaborators in the United States, Italy and Spain. The material from the prospective study consisted of cDNA or gDNA derived from T cells, B-cell-depleted T cells, or PBMCs. Subjects who had been exposed to COVID-19, were actively infected with it, or had recovered from it provided the deeply sampled blood TCRbeta repertoires that made up the dataset. The repertoires were released in a freely available public database intended as a resource for research on the immune response to SARS-CoV-2. Samples were obtained from the ongoing ImmuneRACE study (first 160 participants) and from roughly 1,300 subjects provided by 6 global collaborators. A de-identified subject ID, COVID-19 status, age in years and sex were almost always included in the sample metadata. Where available, HLA class I and class II types were obtained from metadata supplied by the sample provider rather than from assay-based typing. Points the paper makes about the study in general: How much clinical and demographic metadata was included differed by source and by participant, and the metadata was provided uncurated.

TCRbeta CDR3 regions were amplified from genomic DNA using the immunoSEQ Assay, a bias-controlled multiplex PCR. The paper's data handling went like this. Nucleated cell counts per sample were estimated from amplification of reference gene primers within the assay. Sequence reads were collapsed and filtered to measure the absolute abundance of every unique TCRbeta CDR3 rearrangement. For each sample, productive Simpson clonality was calculated as the square root of Simpson's diversity index across productive rearrangements. In its TCRdb copy, this immuneACCESS table keeps in-frame sequences only and misses some clones. Where compared with another copy, unresolved V genes explain less than half of these, and the others have no known cause. V and J calls and clone size are as listed in that table; D and trimming were resolved from the DNA. This sample has approximately 89,000 clones in its table, and roughly 80% of those were observed once. Roughly 53% of the sample lies in the top ten.

Points on this clone: The clone's antigen remains unknown. The sample holds no much larger clone one base away, and base qualities are not on file.

Collaborating institutions collected whole blood in K2EDTA tubes following their own protocols. For TCRbeta analysis, collaborators shipped samples as frozen whole blood, isolated PBMCs, or DNA extracted from either of those sample types. This receptor was identified in a human donor in a cohort sampled during active COVID-19. Material for sequencing was peripheral blood.

The CDR3 loop reads CASSDGLREQYF. The DNA sequence is given as TGTGCCAGCAGCGACGGACTCCGCGAGCAGTACTTC. Recombination joined TRBV28 with TRBJ2-7; a tentative D call is TRBD2 (5 bases match). The germline V gene specifies MDHEN as CDR1 and SYDVKM as CDR2. From the cysteine through the phenylalanine, the CDR3 covers 12 amino acids. The kept DNA is CDR3 alone, 36 bases in frame from the first base. V gives up 6 bases and J gives up 6 bases, and the segment between their germline ends measures 12 bases. Supplemented by the reference TRBV28 and TRBJ2-7 proteins around the CDR3, the complete variable domain is DVKVTQSSRYLVKRTGEKVFLECVQDMDHENMFWYRQDPGLGLRLIYFSYDVKMKEKGDIPEGYSVSREKKERFSLILESASTNQTSMYLCASSDGLREQYFGPGTRLTVT.